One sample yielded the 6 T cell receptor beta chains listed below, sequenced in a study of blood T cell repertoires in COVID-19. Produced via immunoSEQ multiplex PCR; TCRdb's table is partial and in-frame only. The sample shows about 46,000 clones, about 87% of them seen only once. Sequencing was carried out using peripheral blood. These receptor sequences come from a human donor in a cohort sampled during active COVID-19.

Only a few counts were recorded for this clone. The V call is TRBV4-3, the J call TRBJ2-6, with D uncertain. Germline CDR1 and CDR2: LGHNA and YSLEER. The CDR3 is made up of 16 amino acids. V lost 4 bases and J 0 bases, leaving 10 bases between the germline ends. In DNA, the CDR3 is TGCGCCAGCAGCCGTACGACGGGCTCTGGGGCCAACGTCCTGACTTTC. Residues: CASSRTTGSGANVLTF.

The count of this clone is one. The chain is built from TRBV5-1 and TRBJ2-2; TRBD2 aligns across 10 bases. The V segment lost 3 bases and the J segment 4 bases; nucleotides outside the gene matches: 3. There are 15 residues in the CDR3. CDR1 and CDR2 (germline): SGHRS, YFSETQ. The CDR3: CASSWTSGFTGELFF. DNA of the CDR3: TGCGCCAGCAGCTGGACTAGCGGCTTCACCGGGGAGCTGTTTTTT.

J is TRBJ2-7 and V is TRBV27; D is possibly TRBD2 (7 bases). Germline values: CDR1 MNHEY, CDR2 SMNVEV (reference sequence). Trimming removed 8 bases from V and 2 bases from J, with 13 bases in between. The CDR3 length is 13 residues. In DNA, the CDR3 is TGTGCCAGCTCGCGGGGGCCTACCTACGAGCAGTACTTC. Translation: CASSRGPTYEQYF.

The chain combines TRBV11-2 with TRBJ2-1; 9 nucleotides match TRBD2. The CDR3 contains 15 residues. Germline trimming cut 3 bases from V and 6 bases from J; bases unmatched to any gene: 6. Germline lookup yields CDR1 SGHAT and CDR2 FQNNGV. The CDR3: CASSLTGLAFNEQFF. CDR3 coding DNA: TGTGCCAGCAGCTTGACGGGACTAGCCTTCAATGAGCAGTTCTTC.

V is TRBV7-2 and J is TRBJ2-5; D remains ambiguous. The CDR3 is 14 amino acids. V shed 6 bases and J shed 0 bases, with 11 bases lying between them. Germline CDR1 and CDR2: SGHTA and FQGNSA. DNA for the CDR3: TGTGCCAGCAGTCGAACCAGAAACCAAGAGACCCAGTACTTC. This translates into CASSRTRNQETQYF. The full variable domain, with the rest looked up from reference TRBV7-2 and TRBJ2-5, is GAGVSQSPSNKVTEKGKDVELRCDPISGHTALYWYRQSLGQGLEFLIYFQGNSAPDKSGLPSDRFSAERTGGSVSTLTIQRTQQEDSAVYLCASSRTRNQETQYFGPGTRLLVL.

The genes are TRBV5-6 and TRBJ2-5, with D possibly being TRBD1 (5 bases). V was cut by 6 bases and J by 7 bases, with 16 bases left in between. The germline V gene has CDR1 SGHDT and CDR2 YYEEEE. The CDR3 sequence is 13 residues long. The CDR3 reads CASKRGGLGTQYF. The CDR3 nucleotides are TGTGCCAGCAAAAGGGGCGGCCTAGGGACCCAGTACTTC. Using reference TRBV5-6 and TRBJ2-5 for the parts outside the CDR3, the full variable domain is DAGVTQSPTHLIKTRGQQVTLRCSPKSGHDTVSWYQQALGQGPQFIFQYYEEEERQRGNFPDRFSGHQFPNYSSELNVNALLLGDSALYLCASKRGGLGTQYFGPGTRLLVL.